A selection of T cell receptor beta chains follows, all from one sample in a study of circulating and synovial CD4+ cells in juvenile arthritis. The data were produced by immunoSEQ multiplex PCR, yet TCRdb's version contains in-frame clones alone and is incomplete. The sample has over 30,000 clones, roughly 96% seen once. Sequencing used CD4+ T cells from blood. The receptors were sampled from a human donor with juvenile idiopathic arthritis. CDR3s include the opening cysteine and the closing phenylalanine or tryptophan. A D gene is named only where the DNA matches it firmly. A row's size may be missing; if present it is once, few, many or a size class.

-	TRBV2	TRBJ1-5	-	TGTGCCAGCAGCACAGGGTTAAGTCAGCCCCAGCATTTT	CASSTGLSQPQHF
TRBD1	TRBV5-1	TRBJ2-3	-	TGCGCCAGCAGCTTGCCGGGACAGGCCGCACCAGATACGCAGTATTTT	CASSLPGQAAPDTQYF
TRBD2	TRBV4-3	TRBJ2-2	-	TGCGCCAGCAGCCAAGGGATAGCGGGAGGGAGCACCGGGGAGCTGTTTTTT	CASSQGIAGGSTGELFF
-	TRBV7-2	TRBJ2-5	-	TGTGCCAGCAGCTTGGACAGATCCGGGACCCAGTACTTC	CASSLDRSGTQYF
-	TRBV5-6	TRBJ2-1	-	TGTGCCAGCAGCTCATTACCCCGGGATAGCGATGAGCAGTTCTTC	CASSSLPRDSDEQFF
-	TRBV2	TRBJ1-2	-	TGTGCCAGCAGTGAAGAAGCGGGAAACTATGGCTACACCTTC	CASSEEAGNYGYTF
TRBD1	TRBV28	TRBJ1-1	-	TGTGCCAGCATCCCCCGGCAGGGGGCGGGTCACACTGAAGCTTTCTTT	CASIPRQGAGHTEAFF
-	TRBV28	TRBJ2-7	once	TGTGCCAGCAGTTTATCCGGGACTGGAGCCTACGAGCAGTACTTC	CASSLSGTGAYEQYF
-	TRBV18	TRBJ2-1	once	TGTGCCAGCTCTCCGTGGGAGGCACGCAATGAGCAGTTCTTC	CASSPWEARNEQFF
TRBD1	TRBV15	TRBJ2-2	once	TGTGCCACCAGCAGGGGACAGGGGGCGGGCACCGGGGAGCTGTTTTTT	CATSRGQGAGTGELFF
-	TRBV21-1	TRBJ1-5	-	TGTGCCAGCAGCAAATCCAGGAGGAGGGTAGGAAATCAGCCCCAGCATTTT	CASSKSRRRVGNQPQHF
TRBD1	TRBV2	TRBJ1-2	-	TGTGCCAGCAGTGAGGGACAGAACTATGGCTACACCTTC	CASSEGQNYGYTF
TRBD1	TRBV5-1	TRBJ2-1	-	TGCGCCAGCAGCGAGTCAACCACAGGGGCAGGGGCGACCTCAGGCAATGAGCAGTTCTTC	CASSESTTGAGATSGNEQFF
TRBD2	TRBV6-5	TRBJ2-7	-	TGTGCCAGCAGTTACTCGAGGGGAGGGTACGAGCAGTACTTC	CASSYSRGGYEQYF
TRBD2	TRBV19	TRBJ2-1	-	TGTGCCAGTAGTCCCTCTCCCCTAGCGGGAGGGCCTCCCTCCTACAATGAGCAGTTCTTC	CASSPSPLAGGPPSYNEQFF
-	TRBV10-3	TRBJ2-5	-	TGTGCCATCAGTGAGGCGGTGCTGGAGACCCAGTACTTC	CAISEAVLETQYF
TRBD1	TRBV7-2	TRBJ1-1	once	TGTGCCAGCAGCACCCAGACAGGGATGGGCACTGAAGCTTTCTTT	CASSTQTGMGTEAFF
TRBD1	TRBV27	TRBJ1-5	-	TGTGCCAGCAGTTTTGGCAGGGGGTCGGGTCAGCCCCAGCATTTT	CASSFGRGSGQPQHF
TRBD1	TRBV28	TRBJ2-4	-	TGTGCCAGCAGCGGGACAGGGGCCAAAAACATTCAGTACTTC	CASSGTGAKNIQYF
-	TRBV11-2	TRBJ2-7	-	TGTGCCAGCAGCTTAGGTGCTTTCGACGGGTCCTACGAGCAGTACTTC	CASSLGAFDGSYEQYF
TRBD2	TRBV5-6	TRBJ2-1	-	TGTGCCAGCAGCCCGGGACTAGCGGGAGGGAAAAGGCTCAACAATGAGCAGTTCTTC	CASSPGLAGGKRLNNEQFF
-	TRBV5-1	TRBJ2-5	once	TGCGCCAGCAGCTACCGGGTTCAAGAGACCCAGTACTTC	CASSYRVQETQYF
TRBD1	TRBV28	TRBJ2-3	-	TGTGCCAGCAACCCGACAGGGGCTATCGCAGATACGCAGTATTTT	CASNPTGAIADTQYF
-	TRBV6-1	TRBJ2-7	-	TGTGCCAGCAGGGCCCAGGGGCCCTACGAGCAGTACTTC	CASRAQGPYEQYF
-	TRBV29-1	TRBJ2-1	-	TGCAGCGCCCTACAGAGCTCCTACAATGAGCAGTTCTTC	CSALQSSYNEQFF
-	TRBV7-2	TRBJ1-6	-	TGTGCCAGCAGCTTCGTGAATCAACCGGGGACTTTCGGTAATTCACCCCTCCACTTT	CASSFVNQPGTFGNSPLHF
-	TRBV28	TRBJ1-4	-	TGTGCCAGCAGTCGCGGGGTCATGGGAAAACTGTTTTTT	CASSRGVMGKLFF
TRBD2	TRBV6-1	TRBJ2-3	-	TGTGCCAGCCGACTAGCCTCGGGTGATACGCAGTATTTT	CASRLASGDTQYF
-	TRBV5-8	TRBJ1-2	-	TGTGCCAGCAGCTTAAACTCGGGACAATCTTTCTATGGCTACACCTTC	CASSLNSGQSFYGYTF
-	TRBV10-2	TRBJ1-1	-	TGCGCCAGCAGTAGTCCGGGGAACACTGAAGCTTTCTTT	CASSSPGNTEAFF
TRBD1	TRBV5-1	TRBJ2-6	-	TGCGCCAGCAGAGGACAGGGAGTTCCTGGGGCCAACGTCCTGACTTTC	CASRGQGVPGANVLTF
TRBD1	TRBV28	TRBJ1-1	-	TGTGCCAGCAGTTTAACAGGGGGGAACACTGAAGCTTTCTTT	CASSLTGGNTEAFF
-	TRBV29-1	TRBJ1-1	-	TGCAGCGCCTCTATGAACACTGAAGCTTTCTTT	CSASMNTEAFF
TRBD1	TRBV25-1	TRBJ2-5	-	TGTGCCAGCAGAAGACAGGGGAAAGCGGAGACCCAGTACTTC	CASRRQGKAETQYF
-	TRBV18	TRBJ2-7	few	TGTGCCAGCTCTGACATAGGACAGTCCTACGAGCAGTACTTC	CASSDIGQSYEQYF
-	TRBV4-3	TRBJ1-6	few	TGCGCCAGCAGCCAAGGGACGGGGGTTAATTCACCCCTCCACTTT	CASSQGTGVNSPLHF
TRBD1	TRBV5-1	TRBJ2-7	few	TGCGCCAGCAGCTCGGGACAGGGGAGGCACGAGCAGTACTTC	CASSSGQGRHEQYF
-	TRBV28	TRBJ2-3	-	TGTGCCAGCAGTCTAAGCACCCGAGATACGCAGTATTTT	CASSLSTRDTQYF
-	TRBV7-3	TRBJ2-1	-	TGTGCCAGCAGTAGTAGCGTCGGGGCCTACAATGAGCAGTTCTTC	CASSSSVGAYNEQFF
-	TRBV7-2	TRBJ2-1	-	TGTGCCAGCAGCTTACCCCAGTTCAATGAGCAGTTCTTC	CASSLPQFNEQFF
-	TRBV28	TRBJ2-3	-	TGTGCCAGCAGTTTGAACAGGGCTAGCACAGATACGCAGTATTTT	CASSLNRASTDTQYF
-	TRBV4-2	TRBJ2-5	-	TGTGCCAGCAGCCCCACAGGGTACCAAGAGACCCAGTACTTC	CASSPTGYQETQYF
-	TRBV7-3	TRBJ2-1	-	TGTGCCAGCAGCTTAACTTCGGGGACTCTCAATGAGCAGTTCTTC	CASSLTSGTLNEQFF
TRBD2	TRBV7-2	TRBJ2-1	-	TGTGCCAGCAGCTTAAGGCTAGCGGGGGGGCACTACAATGAGCAGTTCTTC	CASSLRLAGGHYNEQFF
-	TRBV25-1	TRBJ2-7	-	TGTGCCAGCAGTGGTGGAGGAGCCTCCTACGAGCAGTACTTC	CASSGGGASYEQYF
TRBD2	TRBV28	TRBJ2-7	-	TGTGCCAGCAGACCACCACTAGCGGGAGTCTACGAGCAGTACTTC	CASRPPLAGVYEQYF
-	TRBV6-4	TRBJ2-1	-	TGTGCCAGCAGTGACTCTACAGGTCCGTACAATGAGCAGTTCTTC	CASSDSTGPYNEQFF
TRBD2	TRBV4-1	TRBJ2-1	-	TGCGCCAGCAGCCAAGATTTCCGGCGACTAGCGGGAGCTAATGAGCAGTTCTTC	CASSQDFRRLAGANEQFF
TRBD1	TRBV28	TRBJ2-7	-	TGTGCCAGCAGTTTGGAGCTTGGGACAGGAGCCTACGAGCAGTACTTC	CASSLELGTGAYEQYF
TRBD1	TRBV28	TRBJ1-5	-	TGTGCCAGCAGTTCCGGGGACAGAAGCAATCAGCCCCAGCATTTT	CASSSGDRSNQPQHF
TRBD1	TRBV18	TRBJ1-4	-	TGTGCCAGCTCACCAATATTGGCGCAGGGGGCAACTAATGAAAAACTGTTTTTT	CASSPILAQGATNEKLFF
-	TRBV10-3	TRBJ1-4	once	TGTGCCATCAGTGGCCAGGGGAATGAAAAACTGTTTTTT	CAISGQGNEKLFF
TRBD2	TRBV5-3	TRBJ2-2	-	TGTGCCAGAAGCCGCGATCTAGCGGGGAGGACCGGGGAGCTGTTTTTT	CARSRDLAGRTGELFF
-	TRBV4-3	TRBJ2-2	-	TGCGCCAGCAGCCAAGAACTTTACACCGGGGAGCTGTTTTTT	CASSQELYTGELFF
-	TRBV7-9	TRBJ1-1	-	TGTGCCAGCAGCTTGGACTCGTACACTGAAGCTTTCTTT	CASSLDSYTEAFF
-	TRBV6-4	TRBJ1-1	-	TGTGCCAGCAGTCCTGGGGGCGCAAGCACTGAAGCTTTCTTT	CASSPGGASTEAFF
TRBD2	TRBV4-3	TRBJ2-1	-	TGCGCCAGCAGCCAAGGAGGAGGCGGGAGTGGAAATGAGCAGTTCTTC	CASSQGGGGSGNEQFF
-	TRBV27	TRBJ2-3	-	TGTGCCAGCAGTTTATCCCCAAGCTCAGATACGCAGTATTTT	CASSLSPSSDTQYF
-	TRBV7-2	TRBJ2-7	-	TGTGCCAGCAGCCCTCCTTCCGGGACACCCTTCCGCGAGCAGTACTTC	CASSPPSGTPFREQYF
-	TRBV27	TRBJ2-5	-	TGTGCCAGCAGTTTCCAGGGGAGGGGAGAGACCCAGTACTTC	CASSFQGRGETQYF